Detailed here is one T cell receptor beta chain. Its binding antigen is unknown. No base quality values were provided; no much bigger clone lies one nucleotide off. These data are taken from a study of cytomegalovirus exposure and HLA in healthy donors (dated by TCRdb to 2017 to 2019). Regarding the complete study: An earlier analysis of approximately 640 of the donors reported 250 to 300 Gb of sequence data and roughly 110 million unique TCR beta sequences from 150 million to 200 million T cells. Among several hundred genotyped donors of the cohort, an average of around 240,000 unique TCR beta nucleotide sequences was sequenced per donor, of which 15% to 20% were non-productive. Rather than drawing on any new phenotypic data, the later analysis identified candidate immune exposures from TCR beta sequences and the way those sequences occurred across donors. The study was designed to test whether signatures of past pathogen exposure could be identified by cataloging public T cell receptors. Class I and class II HLA loci were covered by the typing at four-digit resolution. The T cell repertoires of 666 subjects were profiled by immunosequencing and related to cytomegalovirus serostatus. Besides the first cohort of 500 to 700 subjects, a separate validation cohort made up of 120 different subjects was used. Typing coverage differed by locus: A, B, C, DRB1 and DQB1 were typed in roughly 620-630 donors, DQA1 in 500 to 550, DPA1 in 600 to 610, and DPB1 in 450 to 490. An early release that covered about 600 HLA-typed donors contained about 300 gigabases of sequencing data and around 80 million unique TCR sequences. Several DR-DQ haplotypes were treated as single units for association and clustering because of strong linkage in the cohort. A later analysis re-examined previously published TCR beta repertoires from more than 600 donors and added high-resolution HLA genotyping to investigate patterns of TCR occurrence. An earlier analysis of approximately 630 of the donors applied high-throughput TCR beta sequencing to assess whether each TCR beta V gene segment acted as functional or pseudogenic. All discovery cohort repertoires had been generated using a single sequencing platform. Of the roughly 400 genotyped donors, 75% to 85% were placed in the genetic ancestry cluster associated with self-reported Caucasian donors. A later genetic analysis used genome-wide SNP genotypes for about 60% of the roughly 700 donors, treating that subset as a discovery cohort. Donor age, sex, ethnicity and CMV serostatus were compiled together with the repertoire data. To predict cytomegalovirus infection status, the study combined high-throughput TCR immunosequencing, statistical association of individual TCRs with disease status, and machine learning.

The cohort was made up of 650 to 700 healthy bone marrow donors. At the time of sampling, every cohort member was nominally healthy, though immune exposures that went unrecorded were likely present. The donor tested CMV seropositive, placing the donor among the 310 or so seropositive members of the cohort. A peripheral blood sample was provided by each donor, and peripheral blood mononuclear cells were used for TCR beta sequencing. The Qiagen DNeasy Blood Extraction Kit was used to extract genomic DNA from the blood cell samples. V drops 2 bases and J drops 3 bases, leaving 10 bases in between. The CDR3, cysteine through phenylalanine, is 14 amino acids long. Of all the DNA, just the CDR3 is kept, 42 bases in frame from base 1. Based on the germline V gene, the CDR1 and CDR2 sequences are MDHEN and SYDVKM. Broader findings and caveats from the paper: The cohort was sequenced for TCR beta chains only, and without alpha or paired-chain data the features that could be detected were limited. HLA typing was unavailable for some donors at each locus, so association tests used only the typed subset. Strong co-occurrence of HLA alleles, especially DR and DQ, made assigning TCR associations to individual alleles difficult. The authors suggested that the approach could potentially be generalized to other disease states and immunological phenotypes. A further reported finding was that TCR beta sequences accurately predicted the HLA-A and HLA-B alleles for most subjects in the first cohort. Most CMV-associated TCR beta chains appeared to be HLA-restricted in a later analysis, and the HLA associations seemed to be driven largely by CMV exposure. In a later analysis, HLA-associated TCR beta chains showed more clonal expansion and lower generation probabilities than non-associated chains that were equally common. Specific HLA alleles were associated with more than 15,000 TCR beta sequences at a false discovery rate of 0.05 in a later analysis. Cytomegalovirus status was reported to be diagnosed by the classifier with high specificity and sensitivity in both the original and validation cohorts. Immune exposure information for the cohort was limited to CMV serostatus. An earlier analysis of approximately 500 of the donors showed that most TCR beta V segments appeared in productive rearrangements either about 87% or about 30% of the time, which broadly matched IMGT annotations. Some IMGT-functional V segments, including TRBV6-2 and TRBV6-3, could not be told apart with the 87-base-pair reads, so those segments were excluded. In the study, approximately 150 TCR beta chains were listed as associated with cytomegalovirus. In vitro tests confirmed that three of the cytomegalovirus-associated TCR beta chains recognize cytomegalovirus antigens. In a later genetic analysis, a missense DCLRE1C variant was associated with V-gene and J-gene trimming of TCR beta chains, and the association was replicated in an independent cohort. Fewer than 20 rarely observed V segments, including chromosome 9 orphons, were excluded from the earlier analysis of several hundred of the donors because counts were too low. A cluster of highly shared sequence variants was judged likely to represent a technical artifact of the sequencing pipeline. According to a later analysis, parvovirus B19, influenza, CMV and Epstein-Barr virus appeared linked to several top co-occurrence clusters. Most TCR sequences were seen in very few donors, while some public TCRs were found in many individuals. According to a later analysis, TCR association rates differed among HLA loci, with DRB1 alleles showing the most associated TCRs and HLA-C alleles showing the fewest. In a later genetic analysis, fewer N-insertions in productive TCRs were reported among donors in an Asian-associated ancestry cluster than the 666-donor mean. Linkage disequilibrium might explain the correlated functional status among segregating V segments, but an unknown experimental factor could not be ruled out. The presence/absence analyses assumed that sequencing depth was roughly uniform across donors, and that assumption may not be true.

Receptor amplification or capture employed the immunoSEQ multiplex PCR assay. For the multiplex PCR, a mixture combining 60 forward primers for TCR Vbeta segments and 13 reverse primers for TCR Jbeta segments was used. A multiplex PCR assay on genomic DNA amplified the CDR3 region of rearranged TCR beta genes. The Illumina HiSeq System was used to sequence the amplified TCR beta libraries as 87-base-pair reads. Processing in the source paper ran as follows. In a later analysis, tens of millions of unique TCR beta chains were counted across the approximately 620 repertoires, and roughly 10 million of these chains were shared by at least two donors. To remove PCR and sequencing errors, raw reads were error-corrected and collapsed into unique sequences using a nearest-neighbor algorithm that merged closely related sequences. To assign V, D and J gene segments, CDR3 sequences were aligned to IMGT reference sequences. Each retained sequence needed at least a six-nucleotide match to both a V gene segment and a J gene segment. A rearrangement counted as productive if the CDR3 had no stop codons and remained in frame with V and J, and every other rearrangement counted as non-productive. Following IMGT convention, CDR3 was defined as the stretch from the second conserved V-encoded cysteine up to the conserved J-encoded phenylalanine. The earlier analysis of 587 of the donors excluded sequences that lacked an unambiguous match to a single V gene segment. In an earlier analysis of roughly 600 of the donors, a V segment was called functional when productive rearrangements were above 56.7%, and segregating when the standard deviation between donors exceeded 5%. To diagnose cytomegalovirus status from the catalog of TCR beta chain sequences, a statistical classification framework was built. A later analysis assigned V and J genes by comparing TCR nucleotide sequences with IMGT/GENE-DB human TR gene sequences. A later analysis assigned CDR3 sequences and most-parsimonious VDJ recombination scenarios with the TCRdist pipeline. In a later analysis, each TCR beta chain was defined by its CDR3 amino acid sequence together with its V-gene family, and reads without a unique V-gene family were excluded. As a way to deal with suspected cross-contamination and a sequencing artifact, a later analysis dropped 450 to 600 nucleotide sequences that were highly shared and had low generation probability. In a later analysis, a clonal expansion index for each public chain was calculated from normalized within-repertoire ranks of inferred template counts. A later analysis computed generation probabilities with a VDJ recombination model fitted to out-of-frame rearrangements, and checked the results against IGoR. Hypergeometric tests were used in a later analysis to score TCR-TCR, TCR-HLA and TCR-CMV co-occurrence, with a repertoire-size bias correction applied to the TCR pairs. In a later analysis, false discovery rates were estimated by permuting HLA or CMV assignments 20 times. In a later analysis, co-occurring TCRs were grouped with DBSCAN, and TCRdist sequence similarity was added when clustering was performed within HLA-allele-positive subsets. Co-occurrence clustering excluded repertoires with fewer than 30,000 or more than 120,000 public chains, plus five with anomalous nucleotide sharing. TCRdb took over this immuneACCESS table, retaining in-frame rearrangements with V and J assigned. Such tables are incomplete; in checked studies, under half of the missing clones stem from an unresolved V gene, and the remainder is unexplained. Clone size and the V and J calls come from that table; the DNA yielded D and trimming. Within this sample are about 110,000 clones, with under 85% of them counted one time only. In total, the top ten clones hold approximately 7.7% of the sample.

Here the chain combines TRBV28 and TRBJ1-1; the D segment cannot be called with confidence. The sample was PBMCs. This clonotype was obtained from a woman aged 50 to 65 in good health and CMV-seropositive. The CDR3 region: CASSLDTTDTEAFF. The DNA sequence is TGTGCCAGCAGTTTAGACACAACAGACACTGAAGCTTTCTTT.